Presented here are 18 T cell receptor beta chains from one specimen sequenced in a study of blood T cell repertoires in COVID-19. TCRdb's copy holds only in-frame clones and misses some; the assay was immunoSEQ multiplex PCR. Of about 220,000 clones listed, approximately 78% are singletons. The sequencing sample was made of peripheral blood. The receptors derive from a woman in her 70s with COVID-19, enrolled during active disease.

This chain joins TRBV10-3 and TRBJ2-7; tentatively, D is TRBD1 (5 bases). Trimming pared 4 bases from V and 3 bases from J, leaving 10 bases between. The germline V gene encodes CDR1 ENHRY and CDR2 SYGVKD. The CDR3 consists of 13 residues. The CDR3 DNA reads TGTGCCATCAGTGGCCCGACAGTCTACGAGCAGTACTTC. This sequence encodes CAISGPTVYEQYF.

This sequence joins TRBV5-4 and TRBJ1-5; D may be TRBD1 (5 bases). Germline loops: CDR1 SGHNT, CDR2 YYREEE (reference sequence). With 2 bases removed from V and 1 base from J, the gap between germline ends came to 13 bases. The CDR3 extends over 16 amino acids. CDR3 DNA: TGTGCCAGCAGCTTCGGGGGGGAGCGGAGCAATCAGCCCCAGCATTTT. This gives the protein CASSFGGERSNQPQHF.

The chain carries TRBV2 and TRBJ1-5, with 8 bases matching TRBD1. Looked up from germline, CDR1 is SNHLY and CDR2 is FYNNEI. V shed 4 bases and J 16 bases; nucleotides not matched to a gene: 9. The CDR3 length is 12 residues. The CDR3 DNA reads TGTGCCAGCAGTGTCGACAGGGGAGCTGATCATTTT. Amino acid sequence: CASSVDRGADHF.

This rearrangement joins TRBV27 to TRBJ2-1, with 11 positions matching TRBD2. The CDR3 is made up of 20 amino acids. With 5 bases clipped from V and 2 bases from J, the junction kept 17 bases outside the gene matches. Germline V lookup: CDR1 MNHEY, CDR2 SMNVEV (reference sequence). The DNA for the CDR3 is TGTGCCAGCAGTCCCGGACAGGGGAGGCTAGCGGGGGGTACCTACAATGAGCAGTTCTTC. It translates to CASSPGQGRLAGGTYNEQFF.

The rearrangement uses TRBV28 and TRBJ1-1, with 11 positions matching TRBD1. Germline assignment: CDR1 MDHEN and CDR2 SYDVKM. The CDR3 runs 15 residues. V trimming: 4 bases; J trimming: 11 bases; junction bases outside the gene matches: 12. The CDR3 bases are TGTGCCAGCAGTTCGCCCTCGGACAGGGGGCGGGAGGCTTTCTTT. The encoded protein is CASSSPSDRGREAFF.

CDR3 sequence reads: CASTRGGVFQETQYF. The CDR3 nucleotides are TGTGCCAGTACCCGCGGGGGGGTTTTCCAAGAGACCCAGTACTTC. The chain has TRBV28 and TRBJ2-5, with 9 bases fitting TRBD2. V was pared by 9 bases and J by 1 base, with 9 bases of the junction left unmatched. There are 15 residues in the CDR3. Germline loops: CDR1 MDHEN, CDR2 SYDVKM.

This clone showed up just once. The rearrangement joins TRBV2 to TRBJ1-3, with D unresolved. Germline V CDR1 and CDR2: SNHLY, FYNNEI. The CDR3 contains 14 residues. V lost 2 bases and J 0 bases, leaving 5 bases between the germline ends. As DNA, the CDR3 is TGTGCCAGCAGTGAAACTACCTCTGGAAACACCATATATTTT. Amino acids: CASSETTSGNTIYF. The full variable domain, with the rest looked up from reference TRBV2 and TRBJ1-3, is EPEVTQTPSHQVTQMGQEVILRCVPISNHLYFYWYRQILGQKVEFLVSFYNNEISEKSEIFDDQFSVERPDGSNFTLKIRSTKLEDSAMYFCASSETTSGNTIYFGEGSWLTVV.

The chain is built from TRBV2 and TRBJ2-7, with D possibly being TRBD2 (6 bases). V was clipped by 6 bases and J by 6 bases, with 12 bases between them. CDR3 length equals 12 residues. Germline V CDR1 and CDR2: SNHLY, FYNNEI. CDR3 DNA: TGTGCCAGCAGCCTCGAAGCGGGCGAGCAGTACTTC. Translation gives CASSLEAGEQYF.

This clone came up once. The V and J genes are TRBV5-1 and TRBJ1-5; 8 nucleotides agree with TRBD1. The CDR3 is 16 amino acids. Trimming at V came to 0 bases and at J to 6 bases, leaving 8 bases not matched to a gene. Germline assignment: CDR1 SGHRS and CDR2 YFSETQ. The CDR3 loop reads CASSLGSGGVFQPQHF. The CDR3 region has the DNA TGCGCCAGCAGCTTGGGGTCAGGGGGCGTTTTTCAGCCCCAGCATTTT.

V and J are TRBV5-5 and TRBJ1-1; D not resolved. The ends were cut back, 0 bases at V and 11 bases at J, with 17 bases in the middle. The CDR3 consists of 14 residues. From germline, CDR1 is SGHKS and CDR2 YYEKEE (reference sequence). The CDR3 protein is CASSLAGGREKAFF. In nucleotides, the CDR3 is TGTGCCAGCAGCTTGGCCGGCGGTCGGGAGAAGGCTTTCTTT.

The table lists this clone with a few counts. The rearrangement uses TRBV6-6 and TRBJ2-2; TRBD2 is a possible D gene (5 bases). The ends were cut back, 0 bases at V and 1 base at J, with 9 bases in the middle. The CDR3 contains 16 residues. Germline loops: CDR1 MNHNY, CDR2 SVGAGI (reference sequence). The CDR3: CASSYSTSGNTGELFF. CDR3 bases: TGTGCCAGCAGTTACTCGACCAGCGGGAACACCGGGGAGCTGTTTTTT.

This rearrangement joins TRBV3-1 (or the pseudogene TRBV3-2) to TRBJ2-5, with 7 positions matching TRBD1. The CDR3 loop spans 14 amino acids. V shed 0 bases, J shed 5 bases, and the junction held 3 bases outside the gene matches. Germline CDR1 and CDR2: LGHDT and YNNKEL (reference sequence). The CDR3 DNA follows: TGTGCCAGCAGCCAAGAAGGGGGCCAGGAGACCCAGTACTTC. It encodes CASSQEGGQETQYF.

This chain uses TRBV7-7 with TRBJ2-1, with D maybe TRBD1 (5 bases). V lost 4 bases to trimming and J lost 5 bases, with 9 bases between them. CDR3 length equals 13 residues. CDR1 SSHAT and CDR2 FNYEAQ come from the germline V gene (reference sequence). CDR3 protein: CASSSRQNNEQFF. As DNA, the CDR3 is TGTGCCAGCAGCTCCCGACAGAACAATGAGCAGTTCTTC.

This rearrangement joins TRBV28 to TRBJ1-2; 8 positions match TRBD1. The trim removed 6 bases at V and 0 bases at J, leaving 0 bases unmatched. Germline V CDR1 and CDR2: MDHEN, SYDVKM. The CDR3 runs to 13 residues. The CDR3 coding sequence is TGTGCCAGCAGGGGACAGGCTAACTATGGCTACACCTTC. Translation: CASRGQANYGYTF.

The gene calls are TRBV25-1 and TRBJ2-5; 11 nucleotides align to TRBD2. This CDR3 comprises 16 residues. Germline assignment: CDR1 MGHDK and CDR2 SYGVNS. With 4 bases clipped from V and 2 bases from J, the junction kept 6 bases outside the gene matches. The CDR3 reads CASSGGTSGRQETQYF. The CDR3 bases are TGTGCCAGCAGTGGGGGGACTAGCGGTCGTCAAGAGACCCAGTACTTC.

The genes are TRBV4-3 and TRBJ1-2; D may be TRBD1 (5 bases). This CDR3 has 13 residues. The V gene lost 5 bases and the J gene lost 8 bases, with 15 bases spanning the gap. Per germline, CDR1 LGHNA and CDR2 YSLEER. The CDR3 DNA follows: TGCGCCAGCAGCTCCCGGGGGAGGCCGGGCTACACCTTC. It codes for CASSSRGRPGYTF.

The chain uses TRBV9 and TRBJ2-1; D is undetermined. This CDR3 has 15 amino acids. V lost 4 bases and J 5 bases, leaving 16 bases between the germline ends. Germline-derived CDR1 and CDR2 are SGDLS and YYNGEE. This CDR3 is CASSRQASENNEQFF. As DNA, the CDR3 is TGTGCCAGCAGCCGTCAAGCTAGTGAAAACAATGAGCAGTTCTTC.

This clone was recorded a few times. The chain couples TRBV24-1 to TRBJ2-1; the D is unclear. Germline CDR1 KGHDR, CDR2 SFDVKD. The germline V and J ends were trimmed by 4 bases and 3 bases, with 15 bases remaining between them. CDR3 length: 16 amino acids. Here the CDR3 reads CATSDPGSLGYNEQFF. CDR3 coding DNA: TGTGCCACCAGTGACCCGGGTTCATTGGGCTACAATGAGCAGTTCTTC.